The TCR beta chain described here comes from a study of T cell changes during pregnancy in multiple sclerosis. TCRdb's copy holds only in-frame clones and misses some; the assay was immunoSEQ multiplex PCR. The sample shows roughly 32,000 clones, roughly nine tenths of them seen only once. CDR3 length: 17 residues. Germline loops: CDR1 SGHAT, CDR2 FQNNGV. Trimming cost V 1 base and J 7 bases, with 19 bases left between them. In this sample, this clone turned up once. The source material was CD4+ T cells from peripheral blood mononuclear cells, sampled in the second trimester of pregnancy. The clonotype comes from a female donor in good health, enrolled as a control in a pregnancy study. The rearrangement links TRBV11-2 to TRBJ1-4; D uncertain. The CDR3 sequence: CASSLGIAPGIGEKLFF. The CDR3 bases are TGTGCCAGCAGCTTAGGTATCGCCCCGGGGATTGGTGAAAAACTGTTTTTT.